One and the same sample provided the 26 T cell receptor beta chains below, sequenced in a study of shared clonotypes between healthy human individuals. Data came from immunoSEQ multiplex PCR; TCRdb stores just in-frame clones and leaves some out. The repertoire holds about 380,000 clones, with 96% as singletons. The source material was memory CD8+ T cells sorted from blood. Subset of the sample: CD45RO+ cells pooled with CCR7-negative TemRA cells. Receptors originate from a man younger than 45 in good health.

This clone was picked up a small number of times. The V and J genes are TRBV29-1 and TRBJ1-1; no clear D. The germline V gene has CDR1 SQVTM and CDR2 ANQGSEA. The V end lost 6 bases, the J end lost 1 base, and 9 bases lay between the germline ends. CDR3 length: 12 amino acids. The CDR3 DNA reads as TGCAGCGTAATAGCCCCGAACACTGAAGCTTTCTTT. Translation gives CSVIAPNTEAFF.

The V and J genes are TRBV6-5 and TRBJ1-4; no reliable D call. CDR1 and CDR2 from the germline V gene are MNHEY and SVGAGI. CDR3 size: 13 residues. V dropped 6 bases and J dropped 5 bases, with 10 bases sitting between them. Written as DNA, the CDR3 is TGTGCCAGCAGCTCAAAAGGAAATGAAAAACTGTTTTTT. Translating gives CASSSKGNEKLFF.

The chain couples TRBV6-1 to TRBJ1-2, with 7 bases identical to TRBD1. J gave up 7 bases and V 1 base, and 9 bases lay outside the gene matches. The germline V gene has CDR1 MNHNS and CDR2 SASEGT. This CDR3 comprises 15 residues. The CDR3 loop is CASSEGPRQGAGYTF. In DNA, the CDR3 is TGTGCCAGCAGTGAAGGCCCACGACAGGGAGCTGGCTACACCTTC.

The rearrangement links TRBV5-5 to TRBJ1-5; D call uncertain. V was clipped by 0 bases and J by 6 bases, with 4 bases between them. This CDR3 is built from 12 residues. Germline CDR1 and CDR2: SGHKS and YYEKEE (reference sequence). CDR3 protein: CASSLAGQPQHF. CDR3 DNA: TGTGCCAGCAGCTTGGCCGGTCAGCCCCAGCATTTT.

J is TRBJ2-5 and V is TRBV25-1; 7 bases line up with TRBD2. The CDR3 spans 13 residues. Germline V gives CDR1 MGHDK, CDR2 SYGVNS. The junction had 7 bases not matched to a gene; V was cut back by 7 bases and J by 5 bases. CDR3 in amino acids: CASTSAGVETQYF. CDR3 DNA sequence: TGTGCCAGCACGTCCGCGGGGGTGGAGACCCAGTACTTC.

CDR3 amino acids: CASSENKGLAGDTQYF. Here the CDR3 DNA reads TGTGCCAGCAGTGAAAATAAAGGACTAGCAGGGGATACGCAGTATTTT. The chain employs TRBV2 and TRBJ2-3, with TRBD2 identical over 8 bases. The CDR3 runs 16 residues. V shed 2 bases, J shed 6 bases, and the junction held 10 bases outside the gene matches. Germline V gene sequence: CDR1 SNHLY, CDR2 FYNNEI.

The rearrangement uses TRBV27 and TRBJ2-5, with D perhaps matching TRBD1 (5 bases). Germline V gene data show CDR1 as MNHEY and CDR2 as SMNVEV (reference sequence). The CDR3 is made up of 15 amino acids. Trimming left V 5 bases short and J 4 bases short, with 17 bases between. CDR3 DNA sequence: TGTGCCAGCAGTGCCTGGGGCGCCCTAGGAGAGACCCAGTACTTC. The encoded protein is CASSAWGALGETQYF.

The chain combines TRBV6-1 with TRBJ1-3; possible D gene TRBD1, 6 bases. This CDR3 is 15 amino acids long. CDR1 is MNHNS, CDR2 SASEGT, per germline. Trimming took off 6 bases at V and 3 bases at J, with 15 bases between the two ends. CDR3 DNA sequence: TGTGCCAGCAGGGTTACAGGGCGAAGTGGAAACACCATATATTTT. Protein: CASRVTGRSGNTIYF.

The chain has TRBV6-5 and TRBJ1-2, with TRBD1 as a possible D gene (5 bases). CDR3 length: 14 amino acids. Germline assignment: CDR1 MNHEY and CDR2 SVGAGI. V was pared by 6 bases and J by 1 base, with 12 bases between. The chain's CDR3 is CASSAGHYNYGYTF. The CDR3 DNA reads as TGTGCCAGCAGCGCAGGACATTATAACTATGGCTACACCTTC.

The chain employs TRBV5-6 and TRBJ2-4; 8 bases line up with TRBD2. Germline V gene lookup returns CDR1 SGHDT and CDR2 YYEEEE. This CDR3 has 17 amino acids. V lost 0 bases to trimming and J lost 6 bases; unmatched junction nucleotides: 11. The CDR3 sequence is CASSLELAGRRGNIQYF. DNA of the CDR3: TGTGCCAGCAGCTTGGAGTTAGCGGGAAGGCGGGGAAACATTCAGTACTTC. The entire variable domain, with the rest obtained from reference TRBV5-6 and TRBJ2-4, is as follows: DAGVTQSPTHLIKTRGQQVTLRCSPKSGHDTVSWYQQALGQGPQFIFQYYEEEERQRGNFPDRFSGHQFPNYSSELNVNALLLGDSALYLCASSLELAGRRGNIQYFGAGTRLSVL.

The CDR3 DNA follows: TGTGCCACCAGGGGAACAGATACGCAGTATTTT. It codes for CATRGTDTQYF. J is TRBJ2-3 and V is TRBV10-3; tentatively, D is TRBD1 (6 bases). Trimming shortened V by 10 bases and J by 3 bases, and 8 bases separated the two germline ends. This CDR3 has 11 residues. Germline CDR1 reads ENHRY; CDR2 reads SYGVKD.

Notes on this clone: The DNA is omitted, as the CDR3 cannot be located on it reliably, and the CDR3 follows TCRdb's listing. V is TRBV19 and J is TRBJ1-3. Counting both end residues, the CDR3 totals 16 amino acids. Germline values: CDR1 LNHDA, CDR2 SQIVND (reference sequence). The CDR3 region is CASSYDLFGSGNTIYF.

The V gene is TRBV6-1, the J gene TRBJ2-1; 12 nucleotides line up with TRBD2. The CDR3 loop spans 13 amino acids. The trim removed 9 bases at V and 5 bases at J, leaving 2 bases unmatched. Germline V gene data show CDR1 as MNHNS and CDR2 as SASEGT. CDR3 amino acids: CASWTSGNNEQFF. CDR3 sequence (DNA): TGTGCCAGTTGGACTAGCGGGAACAATGAGCAGTTCTTC.

The CDR3 loop reads CASSEKGYEQYF. In DNA form, the CDR3 reads TGTGCCAGCAGTGAAAAGGGGTACGAGCAGTACTTC. The gene calls are TRBV2 and TRBJ2-7, with D perhaps matching TRBD1 (5 bases). CDR1 and CDR2 (germline): SNHLY, FYNNEI. The CDR3 runs to 12 residues. V lost 2 bases to trimming and J lost 4 bases, with 6 bases between them.

V is TRBV5-1 and J is TRBJ1-4, with D maybe TRBD1 (6 bases). Trimming shortened V by 3 bases and J by 6 bases, and 21 bases separated the two germline ends. Germline V lookup: CDR1 SGHRS, CDR2 YFSETQ. The CDR3 spans 17 residues. The CDR3 nucleotides are TGCGCCAGCAGCTCCCTGCCGCCAGGGGATGGGTATGAAAAACTGTTTTTT. Its protein product is CASSSLPPGDGYEKLFF.

The chain carries TRBV28 and TRBJ1-4; no clear D. Trimming shortened V by 3 bases and J by 2 bases, and 13 bases separated the two germline ends. CDR1 and CDR2 from the germline V gene are MDHEN and SYDVKM. The length of the CDR3 is 16 residues. CDR3 nucleotides: TGTGCCAGCAGTTTGGGTGGCGTGAGTACTAATGAAAAACTGTTTTTT. Its protein is CASSLGGVSTNEKLFF.

CDR3 sequence (DNA): TGTGCCAGCAGCCCATCCGGGACAGGGGGGACCTCTGGAAACACCATATATTTT. This encodes CASSPSGTGGTSGNTIYF. The chain couples TRBV9 to TRBJ1-3; 11 bases fit TRBD1. The CDR3 has 18 residues. Trimming cost V 4 bases and J 0 bases; bases outside gene matches: 9. In germline, CDR1 is SGDLS, CDR2 YYNGEE.

The CDR3 is CASSLRGSGETQYF. CDR3 DNA: TGTGCCAGCAGCTTGAGGGGGAGCGGGGAGACCCAGTACTTC. The V and J genes are TRBV5-5 and TRBJ2-5; D possibly matches TRBD1 or TRBD2 (6 bases each). V lost 1 base and J 5 bases, leaving 12 bases between the germline ends. Germline V CDR1 and CDR2: SGHKS, YYEKEE (reference sequence). CDR3 length: 14 residues.

The chain links TRBV19 to TRBJ2-7, with D uncertain. V was shortened by 10 bases and J by 0 bases, with 16 bases between the two germline ends. CDR1 LNHDA and CDR2 SQIVND come from the germline V gene (reference sequence). The CDR3 loop spans 14 amino acids. The CDR3 nucleotides read TGTGCCACCAAAAGGTTGGCGGCCTCCTACGAGCAGTACTTC. Protein: CATKRLAASYEQYF.

About this clone: The sample contains more than one DNA sequence encoding this CDR3. V usage is TRBV2 and J usage is TRBJ2-7, with TRBD2 matching over 13 bases. This CDR3 region has 14 residues. The trim removed 9 bases at V and 0 bases at J, leaving 2 bases unmatched. Germline V gene lookup returns CDR1 SNHLY and CDR2 FYNNEI. Written as DNA, the CDR3 is TGTGCCAGTAGGACTAGCGGGAGCTCCTACGAGCAGTACTTC. Translated, it gives CASRTSGSSYEQYF.

The chain uses TRBV9 and TRBJ2-7; D remains ambiguous. The ends were cut back, 2 bases at V and 2 bases at J, with 8 bases in the middle. Germline V gives CDR1 SGDLS, CDR2 YYNGEE. The CDR3 runs to 13 residues. Here the CDR3 DNA reads TGTGCCAGCAGCGTGACTCCCACCTACGAGCAGTACTTC. Translation gives CASSVTPTYEQYF.

The rearrangement uses TRBV28 and TRBJ2-7; 12 nucleotides align to TRBD1. Germline V gene data show CDR1 as MDHEN and CDR2 as SYDVKM. Trimming removed 6 bases from V and 5 bases from J; junction bases left unmatched: 2. The CDR3 covers 13 residues. The CDR3 sequence: CASRGTGGHEQYF. The CDR3 DNA follows: TGTGCCAGCAGGGGGACAGGGGGCCACGAGCAGTACTTC.

The J gene is TRBJ2-1, the V gene TRBV6-5, with a weak D call TRBD1 (6 bases). CDR3 size: 16 residues. The V end lost 0 bases, the J end lost 6 bases, and 15 bases lay between the germline ends. CDR1 MNHEY and CDR2 SVGAGI come from the germline V gene. CDR3 sequence: CASSYSAFQGGNEQFF. CDR3 bases: TGTGCCAGCAGTTACTCGGCCTTCCAAGGGGGCAATGAGCAGTTCTTC.

The table lists this clone with a few counts. The V call is TRBV7-2, the J call TRBJ2-1; D is perhaps TRBD2 (6 bases). Germline V gene lookup returns CDR1 SGHTA and CDR2 FQGNSA. The CDR3 consists of 12 residues. Trimming cost V 3 bases and J 10 bases, with 10 bases left between them. DNA of the CDR3: TGTGCCAGCAGCTTGACTAGTAGGGAGCAGTTCTTC. It translates to CASSLTSREQFF.

V gene TRBV5-1 combines with J gene TRBJ2-4, with D uncertain. The CDR3 sequence is 15 residues long. V was clipped by 0 bases and J by 1 base, with 8 bases between them. Germline V gene sequence: CDR1 SGHRS, CDR2 YFSETQ. CDR3 DNA: TGCGCCAGCAGCTTGGACCGCTTGGCCAAAAACATTCAGTACTTC. This gives the protein CASSLDRLAKNIQYF.

The J gene is TRBJ2-5, the V gene TRBV5-1; 7 positions agree with TRBD1. The germline V gene encodes CDR1 SGHRS and CDR2 YFSETQ. The V segment lost 0 bases and the J segment 0 bases; nucleotides outside the gene matches: 2. This CDR3 contains 15 residues. CDR3 DNA: TGCGCCAGCAGCTTGGGGGGACAGTACCAAGAGACCCAGTACTTC. It encodes CASSLGGQYQETQYF.